Following are 15 T cell receptor beta chains from one sample sequenced in a study of CXCR3-negative and CXCR3-positive naive CD8 T cells. UMI-tagged TRB cDNA libraries were built via 5' RACE. Reprocessing the 5' RACE reads, TCRdb reports a single entry for every CDR3 protein and omits DNA. Its listing shows fewer than 60,000 distinct CDR3 sequences. Sequenced input: memory CD8+ T cells from blood. These receptors were taken from a human donor in good health. Some clones in this sample may be carry-over from other donors' samples.

The J gene is TRBJ2-7, the V gene TRBV29-1; no DNA is available, so the TRBD1 call from TCRdb remains unchecked. The CDR3 spans 13 residues. Germline V gene data show CDR1 as SQVTM and CDR2 as ANQGSEA. CDR3 sequence reads: CSATGTDPYEQYF.

V is TRBV6-2 or TRBV6-3 and J is TRBJ2-1; no DNA is available, so the TRBD1 call from TCRdb remains unchecked. The germline gives CDR1 MNHEY, CDR2 SVGEGT. This CDR3 spans 14 amino acids. The chain's CDR3 is CASSVRGAYNEQFF.

This chain joins TRBV4-1 and TRBJ2-2; the TCRdb D gene call, TRBD1, has no DNA to confirm it. There are 16 residues in the CDR3. Germline V lookup: CDR1 MGHRA, CDR2 YSYEKL. CDR3 residues: CASSQYRGRNGGELFF.

This chain links TRBV7-8 with TRBJ1-5. CDR3 length equals 18 residues. Germline V gene lookup returns CDR1 SGHVS and CDR2 FQNEAQ. This CDR3 reads CASSLFSSVQVSNQPQHF.

The CDR3 sequence is CASSSETGGTYNEQFF. The chain has TRBV5-1 and TRBJ2-1; lacking DNA, the TRBD1 call made by TCRdb goes unchecked. Germline V lookup: CDR1 SGHRS, CDR2 YFSETQ. This CDR3 is 16 amino acids long.

J is TRBJ1-3 and V is TRBV27. Germline loops: CDR1 MNHEY, CDR2 SMNVEV (reference sequence). This CDR3 contains 14 residues. CDR3 amino acids: CASSLSSSGNTIYF.

The genes are TRBV19 and TRBJ2-3; TCRdb designates TRBD2, a call that cannot be tested without DNA. The CDR3 spans 12 residues. Germline V gene lookup returns CDR1 LNHDA and CDR2 SQIVND (reference sequence). CDR3 protein: CATGLGMRPQYF.

The chain employs TRBV12-3 or TRBV12-4 and TRBJ2-7; there is no DNA to check the TCRdb D call of TRBD2. The CDR3 contains 16 residues. The CDR3 region is CASSTRTSGTPYEQYF.

The V call is TRBV13, the J call TRBJ2-7. The CDR3 is 14 residues long. Germline V gene lookup returns CDR1 PRHDT and CDR2 FYEKMQ (reference sequence). CDR3 amino acids: CASSLGGSPHEQYF.

The rearrangement links TRBV4-1 to TRBJ2-1; the TCRdb call, TRBD1, lacks DNA for checking. The germline V gene has CDR1 MGHRA and CDR2 YSYEKL. CDR3 length: 13 residues. CDR3 amino acids: CASSQDRRVEQFF.

The chain carries TRBV29-1 and TRBJ2-7. Per the germline V gene, CDR1 is SQVTM and CDR2 is ANQGSEA. This CDR3 contains 14 residues. CDR3 loop: CSIRTDVDSYEQYF.

V usage is TRBV7-9 and J usage is TRBJ2-1; TCRdb's assignment of TRBD2 cannot be checked, as there is no DNA. Germline values: CDR1 SEHNR, CDR2 FQNEAQ (reference sequence). The CDR3 spans 16 residues. The CDR3 loop is CASSAPGLAGSDEQFF.

V is TRBV9 and J is TRBJ2-7; the D call of TRBD1 rests on TCRdb alone, since no DNA is present to check it. This CDR3 is 16 amino acids long. In germline, CDR1 is SGDLS, CDR2 YYNGEE. CDR3 sequence reads: CASSVDGTGFSYEQYF.

The CDR3 sequence: CASSFSGGNGELFF. The V and J genes are TRBV7-6 and TRBJ2-2; lacking DNA, the TRBD1 call made by TCRdb goes unchecked. The CDR3 has 14 residues. The V gene's germline CDR1 is SGHVS and CDR2 FNYEAQ.

The chain carries TRBV9 and TRBJ2-2. This CDR3 is 14 amino acids long. Germline V gives CDR1 SGDLS, CDR2 YYNGEE. CDR3 loop: CASSARRGTGELFF.